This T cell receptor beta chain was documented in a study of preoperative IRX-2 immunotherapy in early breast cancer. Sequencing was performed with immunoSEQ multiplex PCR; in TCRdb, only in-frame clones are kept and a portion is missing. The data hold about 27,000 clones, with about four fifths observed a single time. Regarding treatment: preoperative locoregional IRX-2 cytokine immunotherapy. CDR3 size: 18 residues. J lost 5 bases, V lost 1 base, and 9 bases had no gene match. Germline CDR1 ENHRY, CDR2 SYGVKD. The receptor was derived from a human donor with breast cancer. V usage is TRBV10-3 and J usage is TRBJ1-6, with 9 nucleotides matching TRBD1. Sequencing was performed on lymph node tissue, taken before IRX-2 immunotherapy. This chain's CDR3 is CAISEFSGQGTNNSPLHF. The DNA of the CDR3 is TGTGCCATCAGTGAGTTCAGCGGACAGGGGACGAATAATTCACCCCTCCACTTT.